A selection of T cell receptor beta chains follows, all from one sample in a study of cytomegalovirus exposure and HLA in healthy donors. Sequenced by immunoSEQ multiplex PCR; TCRdb stores in-frame clones only, minus some. The profile covers fewer than 200,000 clones, with more than 80% appearing a single time and under 2% taken by the ten largest. The sequencing input was PBMCs. Every receptor here comes from a woman aged 18-29 years in good health and CMV-seronegative. Both conserved end residues are part of each CDR3. The order of the fields is V gene, D gene, clone size, J gene, CDR3 protein, CDR3 DNA. The D gene is left open where the match is weak. Part of the rows lack a size; the others show once, few, many or a class for expanded clones.

v_gene: TRBV28
d_gene: TRBD1
abundance: -
j_gene: TRBJ1-2
CDR3aa: CASSRGTGIGYTF
CDR3nt: TGTGCCAGCAGCCGAGGGACAGGGATAGGCTACACCTTC

v_gene: TRBV28
d_gene: -
abundance: once
j_gene: TRBJ1-5
CDR3aa: CASSLIQFDQPQHF
CDR3nt: TGTGCCAGCAGTTTAATACAGTTCGACCAGCCCCAGCATTTT

v_gene: TRBV6-6
d_gene: -
abundance: -
j_gene: TRBJ2-7
CDR3aa: CASSSIRYEQYF
CDR3nt: TGTGCCAGCAGCTCTATACGCTACGAGCAGTACTTC

v_gene: TRBV10-1
d_gene: -
abundance: -
j_gene: TRBJ2-1
CDR3aa: CASSESFGGGENEQFF
CDR3nt: TGCGCCAGCAGTGAGTCGTTTGGGGGGGGCGAGAATGAGCAGTTCTTC

v_gene: TRBV4-1
d_gene: -
abundance: few
j_gene: TRBJ2-1
CDR3aa: CASSQPGLRRPNEQFF
CDR3nt: TGCGCCAGCAGCCAACCGGGACTTCGACGTCCCAATGAGCAGTTCTTC

v_gene: TRBV5-5
d_gene: -
abundance: -
j_gene: TRBJ1-1
CDR3aa: CASSSGQRREAFF
CDR3nt: TGTGCCAGCAGCTCAGGACAGAGGCGTGAAGCTTTCTTT

v_gene: TRBV2
d_gene: TRBD1
abundance: few
j_gene: TRBJ2-1
CDR3aa: CASGETGFLVLFF
CDR3nt: TGTGCCAGCGGGGAGACAGGGTTTTTGGTTCTGTTCTTC

v_gene: TRBV5-1
d_gene: -
abundance: -
j_gene: TRBJ1-1
CDR3aa: CASSWQTGNTEAFF
CDR3nt: TGCGCCAGCAGCTGGCAGACGGGGAACACTGAAGCTTTCTTT

v_gene: TRBV6-5
d_gene: -
abundance: once
j_gene: TRBJ2-3
CDR3aa: CASSYGGADTQYF
CDR3nt: TGTGCCAGCAGTTATGGGGGCGCAGATACGCAGTATTTT

v_gene: TRBV7-9
d_gene: -
abundance: few
j_gene: TRBJ1-1
CDR3aa: CASSYDSEAFF
CDR3nt: TGTGCCAGCAGTTACGACAGTGAAGCTTTCTTT

v_gene: TRBV6-4
d_gene: TRBD1
abundance: -
j_gene: TRBJ1-5
CDR3aa: CASSQTGGTLPQHF
CDR3nt: TGTGCCAGCAGCCAAACAGGGGGAACTCTGCCCCAGCATTTT